This T cell receptor beta chain was obtained from a study of T cell repertoires in cytomegalovirus infection. TCRdb independently ran MiXCR on the reads; one entry per CDR3 protein. The sample comprises about 740,000 distinct CDR3 sequences, 30% to 40% of which are singletons, and 15% to 20% rests with the top ten. The V and J ends lost 1 base and 0 bases, in that order; junction bases with no gene match: 2. This CDR3 has 18 amino acids. Germline V gene sequence: CDR1 SGHTA, CDR2 FQGNSA. This clonotype has just a few counts. Its specificity is unknown. Sequencing was performed on cultured PBMCs, taken from culture after CMV antigen stimulation. This TCR was sampled from a human donor in good health (CMV status not recorded). Some clones in this sample may be carry-over from other donors' samples. This chain connects TRBV7-2 to TRBJ2-4, with 14 nucleotides matching TRBD2. CDR3 coding DNA: TGTGCCAGCAGCTTAGGGACTAGCGGGAGGACAGCCAAAAACATTCAGTACTTC. Translated, it gives CASSLGTSGRTAKNIQYF.